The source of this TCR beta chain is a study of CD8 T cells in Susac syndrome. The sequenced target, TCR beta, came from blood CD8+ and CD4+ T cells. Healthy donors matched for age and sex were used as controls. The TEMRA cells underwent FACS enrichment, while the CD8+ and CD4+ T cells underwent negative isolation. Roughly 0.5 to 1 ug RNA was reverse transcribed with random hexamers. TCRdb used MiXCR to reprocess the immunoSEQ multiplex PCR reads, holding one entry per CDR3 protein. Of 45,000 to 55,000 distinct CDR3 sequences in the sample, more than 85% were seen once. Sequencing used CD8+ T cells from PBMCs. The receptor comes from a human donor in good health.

This chain's CDR3 is CASTRASYNEQFF. CDR3 nucleotide sequence: TGTGCCAGCACGCGGGCATCCTACAATGAGCAGTTCTTC. The chain couples TRBV27 to TRBJ2-1, with a possible D match to TRBD2 (5 bases). V was shortened by 7 bases and J by 1 base, with 8 bases between the two germline ends. Germline V gene sequence: CDR1 MNHEY, CDR2 SMNVEV (reference sequence). The CDR3 has 13 residues.